The TCR beta chain under discussion was sequenced for a study of CXCR3-negative and CXCR3-positive naive CD8 T cells. Study-wide background: The study obtained approximately 130 million TRB reads, about 1.5 +/- 0.3 million per library.

On this clonotype itself: Its matching antigen is unknown.

CDR1 and CDR2 from the germline V gene are SGHAT and FQNNGV. The CDR3 is 14 residues long. Every individual CD8+ T cell subset underwent sorting in triplicate at a few hundred thousand cells apiece. Broader study findings: Researchers report that CXCR3-positive naive cells carry more hydrophobic TRB CDR3s than CXCR3-negative naive cells. The study inferred TCR strength from TRB CDR3 properties and found comparable surface CD5 between naive subsets.

Libraries of TRB cDNA were made by 5' RACE and carried UMIs. TCRdb re-called the 5' RACE reads; every CDR3 protein appears as one record, without DNA. This sample contains approximately 140,000 distinct CDR3 sequences. The sequenced sample was naive CXCR3+ CD8+ T cells from blood. The subset: CD45RO-CCR7+CD27+CD95- naive CD8+ T cells expressing CXCR3 (TNR3+). This rearrangement joins TRBV11-2 to TRBJ2-7; no DNA is available, so the TRBD1 call from TCRdb remains unchecked. The sequence was collected from a human donor in good health. Some clones in this sample may be carry-over from other donors' samples. CDR3 in amino acids: CASSSPGTLYEQYF.